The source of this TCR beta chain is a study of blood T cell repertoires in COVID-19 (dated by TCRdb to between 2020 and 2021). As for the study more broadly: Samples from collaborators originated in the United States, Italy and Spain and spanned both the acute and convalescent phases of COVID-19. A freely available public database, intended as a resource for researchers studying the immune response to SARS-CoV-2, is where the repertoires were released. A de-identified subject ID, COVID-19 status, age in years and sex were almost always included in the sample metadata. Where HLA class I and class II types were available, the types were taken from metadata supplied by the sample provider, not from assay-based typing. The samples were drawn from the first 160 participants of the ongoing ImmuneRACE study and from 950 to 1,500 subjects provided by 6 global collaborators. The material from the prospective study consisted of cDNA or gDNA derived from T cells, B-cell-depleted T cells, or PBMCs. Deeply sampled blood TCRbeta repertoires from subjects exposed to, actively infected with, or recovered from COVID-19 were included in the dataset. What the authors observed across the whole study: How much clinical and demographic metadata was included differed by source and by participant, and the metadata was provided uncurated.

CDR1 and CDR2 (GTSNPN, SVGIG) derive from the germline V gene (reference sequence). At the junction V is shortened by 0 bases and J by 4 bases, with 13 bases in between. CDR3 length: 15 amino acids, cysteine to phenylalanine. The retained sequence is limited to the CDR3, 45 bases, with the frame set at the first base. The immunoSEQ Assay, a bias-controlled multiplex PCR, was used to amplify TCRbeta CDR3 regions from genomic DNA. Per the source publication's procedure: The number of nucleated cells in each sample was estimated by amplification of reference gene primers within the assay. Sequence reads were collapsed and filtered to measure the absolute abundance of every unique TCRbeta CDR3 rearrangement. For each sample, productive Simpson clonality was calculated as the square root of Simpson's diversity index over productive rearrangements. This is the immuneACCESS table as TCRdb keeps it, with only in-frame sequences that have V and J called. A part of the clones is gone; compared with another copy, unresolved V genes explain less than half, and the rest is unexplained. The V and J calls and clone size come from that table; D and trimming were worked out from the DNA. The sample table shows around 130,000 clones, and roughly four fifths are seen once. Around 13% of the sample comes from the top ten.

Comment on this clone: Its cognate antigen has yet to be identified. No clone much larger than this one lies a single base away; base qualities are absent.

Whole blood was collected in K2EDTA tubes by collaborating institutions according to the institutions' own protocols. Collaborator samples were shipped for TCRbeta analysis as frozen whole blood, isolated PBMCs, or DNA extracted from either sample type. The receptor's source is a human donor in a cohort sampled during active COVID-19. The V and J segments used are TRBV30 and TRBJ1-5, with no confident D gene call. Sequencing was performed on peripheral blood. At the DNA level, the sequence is TGTGCCTGGAGTGTCGCGGGCCGGCAGAATCAGCCCCAGCATTTT. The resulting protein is CAWSVAGRQNQPQHF.